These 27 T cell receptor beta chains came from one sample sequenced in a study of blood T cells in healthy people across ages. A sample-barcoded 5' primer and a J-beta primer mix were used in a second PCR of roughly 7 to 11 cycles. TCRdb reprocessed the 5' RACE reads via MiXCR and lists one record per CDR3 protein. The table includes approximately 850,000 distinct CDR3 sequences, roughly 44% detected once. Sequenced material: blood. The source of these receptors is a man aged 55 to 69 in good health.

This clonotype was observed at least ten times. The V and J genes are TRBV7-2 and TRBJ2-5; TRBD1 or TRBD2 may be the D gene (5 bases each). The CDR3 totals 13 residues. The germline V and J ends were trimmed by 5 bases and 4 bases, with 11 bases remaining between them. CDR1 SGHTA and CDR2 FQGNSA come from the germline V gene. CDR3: CASSRGDRETQYF. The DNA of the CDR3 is TGTGCCAGCAGCAGAGGGGACCGAGAGACCCAGTACTTC.

For the CDR3, the DNA is TGTGCCAGCAGTGACGCGGCCGAGCAGTACTTC. It translates to CASSDAAEQYF. V usage is TRBV6-2 or TRBV6-3 and J usage is TRBJ2-5; D is uncertain. The DNA end is a closer match to TRBJ2-7, so the J assignment may be wrong. The germline V gene has CDR1 MNHEY and CDR2 SVGEGT. The CDR3 totals 11 residues.

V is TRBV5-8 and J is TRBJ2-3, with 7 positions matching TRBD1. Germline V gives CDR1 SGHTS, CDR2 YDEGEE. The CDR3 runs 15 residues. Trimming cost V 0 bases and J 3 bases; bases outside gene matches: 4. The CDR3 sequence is CASSLAARGTDTQYF. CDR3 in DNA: TGTGCCAGCAGCTTGGCGGCCAGGGGGACAGATACGCAGTATTTT. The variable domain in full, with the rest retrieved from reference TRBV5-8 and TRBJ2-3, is EAGVTQSPTHLIKTRGQQATLRCSPISGHTSVYWYQQALGLGLQFLLWYDEGEERNRGNFPPRFSGRQFPNYSSELNVNALELEDSALYLCASSLAARGTDTQYFGPGTRLTVL.

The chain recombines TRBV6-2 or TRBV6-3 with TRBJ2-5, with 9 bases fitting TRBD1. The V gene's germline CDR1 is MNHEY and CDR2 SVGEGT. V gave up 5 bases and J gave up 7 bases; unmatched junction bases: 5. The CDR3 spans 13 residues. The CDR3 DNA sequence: TGTGCCAGCAGTGGGGACAGGGATGGGACCCAGTACTTC. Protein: CASSGDRDGTQYF.

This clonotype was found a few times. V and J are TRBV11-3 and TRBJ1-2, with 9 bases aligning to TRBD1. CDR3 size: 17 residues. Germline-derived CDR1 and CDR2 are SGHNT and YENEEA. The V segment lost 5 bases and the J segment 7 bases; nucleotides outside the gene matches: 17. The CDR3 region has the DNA TGTGCCAGCAGCCGCAGAAAAGGACAGGGGAGTTTGGCTGGCTACACCTTC. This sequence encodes CASSRRKGQGSLAGYTF.

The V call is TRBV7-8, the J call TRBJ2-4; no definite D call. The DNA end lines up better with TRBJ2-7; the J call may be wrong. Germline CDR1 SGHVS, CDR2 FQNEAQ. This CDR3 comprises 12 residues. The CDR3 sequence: CASSLLSSEQYF. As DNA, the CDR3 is TGTGCCAGCAGCTTATTGTCGTCCGAGCAGTACTTC.

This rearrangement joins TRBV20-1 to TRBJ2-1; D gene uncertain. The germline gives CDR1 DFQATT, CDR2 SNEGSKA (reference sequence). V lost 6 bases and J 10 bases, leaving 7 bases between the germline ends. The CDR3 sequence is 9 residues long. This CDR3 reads CSALSEQFF. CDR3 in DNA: TGCAGTGCCCTCTCCGAGCAGTTCTTC.

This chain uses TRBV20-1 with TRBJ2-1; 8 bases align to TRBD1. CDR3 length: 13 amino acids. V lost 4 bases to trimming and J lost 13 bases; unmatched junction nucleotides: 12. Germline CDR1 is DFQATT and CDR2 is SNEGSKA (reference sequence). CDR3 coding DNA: TGCAGTGCTACTTCAGGGGGCGCGGAGACCCAGTTCTTC. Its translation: CSATSGGAETQFF.

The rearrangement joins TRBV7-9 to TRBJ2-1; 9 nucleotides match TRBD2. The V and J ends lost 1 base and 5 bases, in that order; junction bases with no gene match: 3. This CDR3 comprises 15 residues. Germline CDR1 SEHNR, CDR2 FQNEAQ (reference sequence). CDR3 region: CASSLGRGGDNEQFF. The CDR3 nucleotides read TGTGCCAGCAGCTTAGGACGCGGGGGGGACAATGAGCAGTTCTTC.

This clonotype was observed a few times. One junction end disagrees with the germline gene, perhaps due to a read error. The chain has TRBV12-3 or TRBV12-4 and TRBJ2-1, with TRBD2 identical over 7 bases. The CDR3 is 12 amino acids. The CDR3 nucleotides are TGTGCCAGCAGTCTAGCGGAGGGAGAGCAGTTCTTC. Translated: CASSLAEGEQFF.

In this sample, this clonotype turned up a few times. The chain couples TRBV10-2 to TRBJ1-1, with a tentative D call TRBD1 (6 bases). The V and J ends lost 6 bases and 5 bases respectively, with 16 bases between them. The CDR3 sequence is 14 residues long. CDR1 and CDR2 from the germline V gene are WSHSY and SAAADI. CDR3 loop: CASRGGPGRTEAFF. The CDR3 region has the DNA TGCGCCAGCAGGGGGGGGCCGGGAAGGACTGAAGCTTTCTTT.

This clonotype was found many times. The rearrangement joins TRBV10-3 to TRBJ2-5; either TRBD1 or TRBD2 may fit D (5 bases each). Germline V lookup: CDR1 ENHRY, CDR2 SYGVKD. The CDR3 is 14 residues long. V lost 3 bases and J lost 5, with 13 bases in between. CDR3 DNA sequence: TGTGCCATCAGTGAAAGGGGCTCGGGGGAGACCCAGTACTTC. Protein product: CAISERGSGETQYF.

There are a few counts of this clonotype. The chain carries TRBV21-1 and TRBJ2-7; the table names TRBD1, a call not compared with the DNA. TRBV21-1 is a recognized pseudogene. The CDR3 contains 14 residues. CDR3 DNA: TGTGCCCACTCAGGGGATCAAAGCTCCTACGAGCAGTACTTC. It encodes CAHSGDQSSYEQYF.

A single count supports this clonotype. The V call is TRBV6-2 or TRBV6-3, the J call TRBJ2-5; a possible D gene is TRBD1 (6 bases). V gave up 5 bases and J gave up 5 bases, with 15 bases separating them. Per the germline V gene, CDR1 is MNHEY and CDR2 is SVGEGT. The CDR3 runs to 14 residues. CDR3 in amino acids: CASSAQGMRETQYF. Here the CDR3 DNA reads TGTGCCAGCAGTGCCCAGGGGATGCGGGAGACCCAGTACTTC.

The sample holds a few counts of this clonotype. The CDR3 DNA is TGTGCCAGCAACTTGGGGTCAGGGAGCTCCTACAATGAGCAGTTCTTC. Translation: CASNLGSGSSYNEQFF. The rearrangement uses TRBV7-8 and TRBJ2-1; tentatively, D is TRBD1 or TRBD2 (5 bases each). The CDR3 runs to 16 residues. CDR1 and CDR2 (germline): SGHVS, FQNEAQ. Trimming stripped 7 bases from V and 0 bases from J, with 16 bases between. The complete variable domain, with remaining parts taken from reference TRBV7-8 and TRBJ2-1, reads GAGVSQSPRYKVAKRGQDVALRCDPISGHVSLFWYQQALGQGPEFLTYFQNEAQLDKSGLPSDRFFAERPEGSVSTLKIQRTQQEDSAVYLCASNLGSGSSYNEQFFGPGTRLTVL.

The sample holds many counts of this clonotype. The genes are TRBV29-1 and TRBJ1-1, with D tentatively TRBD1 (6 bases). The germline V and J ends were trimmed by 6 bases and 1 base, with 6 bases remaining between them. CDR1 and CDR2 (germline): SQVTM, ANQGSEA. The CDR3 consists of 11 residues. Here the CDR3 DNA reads TGCAGCGTACAGGGGAACACTGAAGCTTTCTTT. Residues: CSVQGNTEAFF. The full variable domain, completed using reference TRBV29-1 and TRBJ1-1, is SAVISQKPSRDICQRGTSLTIQCQVDSQVTMMFWYRQQPGQSLTLIATANQGSEATYESGFVIDKFPISRPNLTFSTLTVSNMSPEDSSIYLCSVQGNTEAFFGQGTRLTVV.

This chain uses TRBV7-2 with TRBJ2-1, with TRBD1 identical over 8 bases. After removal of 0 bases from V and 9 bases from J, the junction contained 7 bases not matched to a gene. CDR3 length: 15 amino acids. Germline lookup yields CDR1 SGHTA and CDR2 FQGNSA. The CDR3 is CASSLAQDRAGEQFF. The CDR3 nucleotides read TGTGCCAGCAGCTTAGCCCAGGACAGGGCTGGTGAGCAGTTCTTC. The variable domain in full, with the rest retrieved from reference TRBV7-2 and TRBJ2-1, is GAGVSQSPSNKVTEKGKDVELRCDPISGHTALYWYRQSLGQGLEFLIYFQGNSAPDKSGLPSDRFSAERTGGSVSTLTIQRTQQEDSAVYLCASSLAQDRAGEQFFGPGTRLTVL.

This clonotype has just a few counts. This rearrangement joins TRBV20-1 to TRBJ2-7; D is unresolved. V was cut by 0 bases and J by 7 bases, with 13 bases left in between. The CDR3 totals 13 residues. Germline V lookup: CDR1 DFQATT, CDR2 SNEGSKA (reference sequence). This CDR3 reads CSAREVVRREQYF. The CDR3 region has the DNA TGCAGTGCTAGAGAGGTTGTGAGAAGGGAGCAGTACTTC.

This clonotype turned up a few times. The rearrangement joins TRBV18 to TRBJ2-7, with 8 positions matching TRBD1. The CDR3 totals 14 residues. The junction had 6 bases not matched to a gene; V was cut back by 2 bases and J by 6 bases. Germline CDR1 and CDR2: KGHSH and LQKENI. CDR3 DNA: TGTGCCAGCTCACCAGCTTGGACAGGGAGCGAGCAGTACTTC. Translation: CASSPAWTGSEQYF.

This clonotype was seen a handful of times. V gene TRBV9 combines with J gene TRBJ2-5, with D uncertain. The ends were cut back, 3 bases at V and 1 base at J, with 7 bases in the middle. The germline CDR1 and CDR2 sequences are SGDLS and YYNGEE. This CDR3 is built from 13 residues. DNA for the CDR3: TGTGCCAGCAGCGCGTCACGCCAAGAGACCCAGTACTTC. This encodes CASSASRQETQYF. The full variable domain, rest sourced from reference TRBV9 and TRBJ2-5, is DSGVTQTPKHLITATGQRVTLRCSPRSGDLSVYWYQQSLDQGLQFLIQYYNGEERAKGNILERFSAQQFPDLHSELNLSSLELGDSALYFCASSASRQETQYFGPGTRLLVL.

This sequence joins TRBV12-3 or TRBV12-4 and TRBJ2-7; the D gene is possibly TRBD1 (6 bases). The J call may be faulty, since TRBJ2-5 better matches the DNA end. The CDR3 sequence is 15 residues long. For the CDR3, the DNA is TGTGCCAGCAGTTTAGGTGCAGGGGAAGGAAAGACCCAGTACTTC. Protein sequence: CASSLGAGEGKTQYF.

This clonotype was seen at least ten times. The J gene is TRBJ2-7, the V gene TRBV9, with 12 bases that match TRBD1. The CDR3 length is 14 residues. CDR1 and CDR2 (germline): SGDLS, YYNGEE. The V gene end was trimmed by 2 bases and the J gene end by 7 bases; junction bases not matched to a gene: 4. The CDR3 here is CASSVGQGAGEQYF. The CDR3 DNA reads TGTGCCAGCAGCGTGGGACAGGGGGCGGGTGAGCAGTACTTC.

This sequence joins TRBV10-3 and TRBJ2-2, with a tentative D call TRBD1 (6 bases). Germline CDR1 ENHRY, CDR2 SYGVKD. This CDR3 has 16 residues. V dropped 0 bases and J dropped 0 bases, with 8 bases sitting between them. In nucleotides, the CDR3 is TGTGCCATCAGTGAGTCGGGACATGCGAACACCGGGGAGCTGTTTTTT. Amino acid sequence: CAISESGHANTGELFF.

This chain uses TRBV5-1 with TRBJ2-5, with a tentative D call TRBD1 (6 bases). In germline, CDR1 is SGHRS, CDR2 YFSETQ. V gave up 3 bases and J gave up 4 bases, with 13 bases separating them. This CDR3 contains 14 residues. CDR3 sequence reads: CASSYRAPLETQYF. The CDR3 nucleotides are TGCGCCAGCAGCTACAGGGCTCCGCTAGAGACCCAGTACTTC.

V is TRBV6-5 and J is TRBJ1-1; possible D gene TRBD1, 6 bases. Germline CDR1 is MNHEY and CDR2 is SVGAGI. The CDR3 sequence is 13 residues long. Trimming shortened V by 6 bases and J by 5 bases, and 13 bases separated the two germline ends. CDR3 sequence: CASSPRGETEAFF. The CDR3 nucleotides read TGTGCCAGCAGCCCAAGGGGGGAGACTGAAGCTTTCTTT.

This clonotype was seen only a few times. For the CDR3, the DNA is TGTGCCACCAGCAGGGGGGACACCAATGAGCAGTTCTTC. Translated, it gives CATSRGDTNEQFF. This sequence joins TRBV15 and TRBJ2-1; D perhaps matches TRBD1 (6 bases). CDR1 and CDR2 from the germline V gene are LNHNV and YYDKDF (reference sequence). This CDR3 has 13 residues. V was clipped by 3 bases and J by 6 bases, with 9 bases between them. Together with reference TRBV15 and TRBJ2-1, the CDR3 gives the full variable domain: DAMVIQNPRYQVTQFGKPVTLSCSQTLNHNVMYWYQQKSSQAPKLLFHYYDKDFNNEADTPDNFQSRRPNTSFCFLDIRSPGLGDTAMYLCATSRGDTNEQFFGPGTRLTVL.

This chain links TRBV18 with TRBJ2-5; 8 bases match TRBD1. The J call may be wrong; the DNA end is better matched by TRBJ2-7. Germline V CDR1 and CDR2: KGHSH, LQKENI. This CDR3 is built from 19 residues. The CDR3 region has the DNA TGTGCCAGCTCACCACAGAGAGAACAGGGGGTTTTGTTTACCTACGAGCAGTACTTC. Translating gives CASSPQREQGVLFTYEQYF.